The 15 T cell receptor beta chains below all came from one sample that was sequenced in a study of blood T cells in healthy people across ages. Primers used in a second PCR of about 6 to 11 cycles were a sample-barcoded 5' primer and a J-beta primer mix. TCRdb ran MiXCR on the 5' RACE reads and lists one entry per CDR3 protein. The sample holds roughly 1,500,000 distinct CDR3 sequences, 42% seen once. Sequences were obtained from blood. Receptor source: a woman under 30 in good health.

A few counts support this clonotype. The chain carries TRBV19 and TRBJ2-1; tentative D call: TRBD2 (5 bases). Germline V CDR1 and CDR2: LNHDA, SQIVND (reference sequence). This CDR3 has 13 residues. V shed 8 bases and J shed 5 bases, with 13 bases lying between them. This CDR3 is CASATPGNNEQFF. In DNA, the CDR3 is TGTGCCAGTGCCACTCCGGGGAACAATGAGCAGTTCTTC.

The genes are TRBV12-5 and TRBJ2-1; no clear D. CDR1 is LGHNT, CDR2 FRNRAP, per germline. This CDR3 has 14 amino acids. V was cut by 5 bases and J by 7 bases, with 15 bases left in between. CDR3 amino acids: CASGPLGYLNEQFF. DNA of the CDR3: TGTGCTAGTGGTCCTCTCGGATATCTTAATGAGCAGTTCTTC. The entire variable domain, with the rest obtained from reference TRBV12-5 and TRBJ2-1, is as follows: DARVTQTPRHKVTEMGQEVTMRCQPILGHNTVFWYRQTMMQGLELLAYFRNRAPLDDSGMPKDRFSAEMPDATLATLKIQPSEPRDSAVYFCASGPLGYLNEQFFGPGTRLTVL.

CDR3 loop: CASSLGGGTYNSPLHF. Here the CDR3 DNA reads TGTGCCAGCAGCTTAGGGGGGGGGACCTATAATTCACCCCTCCACTTT. This chain connects TRBV7-8 to TRBJ1-6, with a tentative D call TRBD1 (5 bases). The V end was cut by 1 base, the J end by 2 bases, with 9 bases between. The CDR3 has 16 residues. Germline values: CDR1 SGHVS, CDR2 FQNEAQ.

This chain joins TRBV6-1 and TRBJ1-2; D not resolved. Trimming left V 1 base short and J 12 bases short, with 21 bases between. Germline-derived CDR1 and CDR2 are MNHNS and SASEGT. There are 15 residues in the CDR3. The CDR3 coding sequence is TGTGCCAGCAGTGAAGGGGGTCTTAGTTCAGGCCCCCACACCTTC. Translating gives CASSEGGLSSGPHTF.

The genes are TRBV28 and TRBJ1-2; 7 bases are shared with TRBD1. Germline V gene sequence: CDR1 MDHEN, CDR2 SYDVKM. V trimming: 8 bases; J trimming: 1 base; junction bases outside the gene matches: 10. The CDR3 consists of 15 residues. The DNA of the CDR3 is TGTGCCAGCGGACCTTGGACAGGAGATAACTATGGCTACACCTTC. This codes for CASGPWTGDNYGYTF.

The V and J genes are TRBV7-9 and TRBJ2-5; D remains ambiguous. CDR3 length equals 13 residues. Germline V CDR1 and CDR2: SEHNR, FQNEAQ (reference sequence). Deletions cut 7 bases from V and 7 bases from J, with 16 bases between. The CDR3 is CASNTPSPGTQYF. The CDR3 nucleotides read TGTGCCAGCAACACACCCAGCCCTGGGACCCAGTACTTC.

This clonotype has ten or more counts. The chain is built from TRBV6-1 and TRBJ2-1; D remains unclear. The CDR3 totals 12 residues. Germline-derived CDR1 and CDR2 are MNHNS and SASEGT. Trimming cost V 5 bases and J 3 bases, with 5 bases left between them. The CDR3 is CASSLLYNEQFF. The CDR3 region has the DNA TGTGCCAGCAGTTTACTCTACAATGAGCAGTTCTTC.

The V call is TRBV10-3, the J call TRBJ1-6; no firm D call. CDR3 length equals 14 residues. Germline lookup yields CDR1 ENHRY and CDR2 SYGVKD. V was clipped by 4 bases and J by 11 bases, with 15 bases between them. As DNA, the CDR3 is TGTGCCATCAGTGGGTCAGGTGCAGCGGCACCCCTCCACTTT. It yields the protein CAISGSGAAAPLHF.

This chain links TRBV4-2 with TRBJ2-2; 12 bases agree with TRBD2. Germline lookup yields CDR1 LGHNA and CDR2 YNFKEQ. V was pared by 0 bases and J by 4 bases, with 3 bases of the junction left unmatched. The CDR3 extends over 17 amino acids. CDR3 in amino acids: CASSQDGLAGFTGELFF. CDR3 nucleotides: TGTGCCAGCAGCCAAGATGGACTAGCGGGGTTCACCGGGGAGCTGTTTTTT.

This clonotype came up many times. One junction end disagrees with the germline gene, perhaps due to a read error. The V call is TRBV27, the J call TRBJ2-1, with D perhaps TRBD2 (5 bases). The CDR3 runs to 12 residues. CDR1 and CDR2 (germline): MNHEY, SMNVEV (reference sequence). The CDR3 DNA follows: TGCGCCAGCAGCTTCGAGGGCAATGAGCAGTTCTTC. Amino acids: CASSFEGNEQFF.

This chain uses TRBV7-9 with TRBJ2-1, with 11 bases identical to TRBD2. After removal of 5 bases from V and 7 bases from J, the junction contained 16 bases not matched to a gene. Germline V CDR1 and CDR2: SEHNR, FQNEAQ (reference sequence). The CDR3 spans 18 residues. The CDR3 DNA follows: TGTGCCAGCAGCAAACCCCCGCAAACTAGCGGGAGACGGAATGAGCAGTTCTTC. This gives the protein CASSKPPQTSGRRNEQFF.

This clonotype was observed many times. The chain is built from TRBV7-2 and TRBJ2-1, with D maybe TRBD1 (5 bases). CDR1 and CDR2 from the germline V gene are SGHTA and FQGNSA. The CDR3 extends over 15 amino acids. The V and J ends lost 5 bases and 0 bases respectively, with 11 bases between them. In DNA, the CDR3 is TGTGCCAGCAGCCTGACAGCGAACTCCTACAATGAGCAGTTCTTC. Translated, it gives CASSLTANSYNEQFF.

The V gene is TRBV4-3, the J gene TRBJ1-2; D not resolved. CDR1 and CDR2 (germline): LGHNA, YSLEER. V was cut by 1 base and J by 8 bases, with 20 bases left in between. The CDR3 extends over 16 amino acids. The CDR3 bases are TGCGCCAGCAGCCAAGGGCAGTATCTGCCTATCAACGGCTACACCTTC. This sequence encodes CASSQGQYLPINGYTF.

The gene calls are TRBV9 and TRBJ2-5; 8 nucleotides line up with TRBD2. With V trimmed by 0 bases and J by 0 bases, 7 bases remained unmatched. The germline V gene encodes CDR1 SGDLS and CDR2 YYNGEE. The CDR3 loop spans 17 amino acids. CDR3 region: CASSVGGSGGNQETQYF. The CDR3 nucleotides are TGTGCCAGCAGCGTAGGGGGCAGCGGGGGAAACCAAGAGACCCAGTACTTC.

The chain has TRBV27 and TRBJ2-1; 12 bases match TRBD2. After removal of 3 bases from V and 7 bases from J, the junction contained 4 bases not matched to a gene. Germline CDR1 is MNHEY and CDR2 is SMNVEV (reference sequence). This CDR3 is built from 15 residues. The CDR3: CASSLETSGSNEQFF. The CDR3 DNA follows: TGTGCCAGCAGTTTGGAGACTAGCGGGAGTAATGAGCAGTTCTTC.